One sample yielded the 9 T cell receptor beta chains listed below, sequenced in a study of blood T cell repertoires in COVID-19. Data came from immunoSEQ multiplex PCR; TCRdb stores just in-frame clones and leaves some out. The table records roughly 72,000 clones, about four fifths of them present only once. The sequencing sample was made of peripheral blood. These TCRs come from a woman of 80 years or more with active or convalescent COVID-19.

This chain uses TRBV4-1 with TRBJ1-1; unclear D gene. The V gene's germline CDR1 is MGHRA and CDR2 YSYEKL. The CDR3 is 16 amino acids. The V gene lost 1 base and the J gene lost 3 bases, with 15 bases spanning the gap. CDR3 sequence: CASSQAPAGSDTEAFF. DNA for the CDR3: TGCGCCAGCAGCCAAGCGCCCGCAGGATCGGACACTGAAGCTTTCTTT.

This chain uses TRBV7-8 with TRBJ2-7; D not certain. Germline V gene lookup returns CDR1 SGHVS and CDR2 FQNEAQ. The CDR3 has 13 residues. Trimming took off 7 bases at V and 12 bases at J, with 22 bases between the two ends. The CDR3 loop reads CASTPFDATAPYF. CDR3 in DNA: TGTGCCAGCACCCCTTTCGACGCCACAGCCCCGTACTTC.

The chain links TRBV18 to TRBJ1-5; no firm D call. The germline V gene has CDR1 KGHSH and CDR2 LQKENI. This CDR3 is built from 15 residues. Trimming stripped 1 base from V and 2 bases from J, with 9 bases between. The CDR3 nucleotides read TGTGCCAGCTCACCACGCCCCGAGGGCAATCAGCCCCAGCATTTT. This gives the protein CASSPRPEGNQPQHF.

This rearrangement joins TRBV25-1 to TRBJ1-2, with a tentative D call TRBD1 (5 bases). CDR1 is MGHDK, CDR2 SYGVNS, per germline. V gave up 10 bases and J gave up 6 bases, with 12 bases separating them. The CDR3 is 11 amino acids. The CDR3 bases are TGTGCCACGGAAACAGGACATGGCTACACCTTC. Protein product: CATETGHGYTF.

The chain has TRBV24-1 and TRBJ2-3; D gene ambiguous. CDR3 length: 12 amino acids. Germline loops: CDR1 KGHDR, CDR2 SFDVKD. V lost 1 base to trimming and J lost 4 bases, with 2 bases between them. CDR3 bases: TGTGCCACCAGTGATTTCTCAGATACGCAGTATTTT. Its protein product is CATSDFSDTQYF.

This chain uses TRBV12-3 or TRBV12-4 with TRBJ1-1; D possibly corresponds to TRBD1 (5 bases). The CDR3 spans 13 residues. Trimming pared 3 bases from V and 5 bases from J, leaving 10 bases between. CDR3 coding DNA: TGTGCCAGCAGTTTCAGCCGGGGGACTGAAGCTTTCTTT. Translating it yields CASSFSRGTEAFF.

In this sample, this clone turned up a few times. The gene calls are TRBV7-2 and TRBJ1-2, with 10 bases lining up with TRBD1. Germline V gene sequence: CDR1 SGHTA, CDR2 FQGNSA. This CDR3 has 15 amino acids. J lost 2 bases, V lost 5 bases, and 5 bases had no gene match. The DNA of the CDR3 is TGTGCCAGCAGCCCGTGGACAGGGGGAAACTATGGCTACACCTTC. Translated, it gives CASSPWTGGNYGYTF.

DNA of the CDR3: TGTGCCAGCAGCTTATCCGGGATTCGATGGAGCACAGATACGCAGTATTTT. As protein: CASSLSGIRWSTDTQYF. The chain couples TRBV7-6 to TRBJ2-3; a possible D gene is TRBD2 (5 bases). The CDR3 contains 17 residues. Trimming removed 2 bases at V and 0 bases at J, with 15 bases between. Looked up from germline, CDR1 is SGHVS and CDR2 is FNYEAQ.

The chain joins TRBV5-5 to TRBJ1-2; D remains unclear. V dropped 4 bases and J dropped 14 bases, with 21 bases sitting between them. Germline V gene lookup returns CDR1 SGHKS and CDR2 YYEKEE (reference sequence). The CDR3 contains 13 residues. DNA for the CDR3: TGTGCCAGCAGCCCTGTTGAAGGGTCGACGGGAACCTTC. This encodes CASSPVEGSTGTF.